The clone carrying this T cell receptor (beta chain) has just a few counts. The CDR3 spans 13 residues. Germline CDR1 is SGHVS and CDR2 is FQNEAQ. With 5 bases removed from V and 3 bases from J, the gap between germline ends came to 11 bases. With a J-beta primer mix and a sample-barcoded 5' primer, a second PCR ran roughly 6 to 11 cycles. TCRdb fed the 5' RACE reads into MiXCR, producing one record per CDR3 protein. In the table there are hundreds of thousands of distinct CDR3 sequences, around 24% of which are singletons. The data are from a study of blood T cells in healthy people across ages. These data were also filed under a second study, of T cells of mothers and their children. From that second work: Samples came from a few healthy Caucasian mothers and their six children. Per mother, over 9.5 million TCR beta CDR3 reads were obtained; per child, approximately 3.3 million. Persistent microchimeric T cell clones were not found at ~100 per million sensitivity.

The TCR was taken from a boy aged 5-17 years in good health. Material: blood. This sequence joins TRBV7-8 and TRBJ2-7, with D unresolved. CDR3 DNA sequence: TGTGCCAGCAGCCCTTTAACGGACTACGAGCAGTACTTC. Translated: CASSPLTDYEQYF.